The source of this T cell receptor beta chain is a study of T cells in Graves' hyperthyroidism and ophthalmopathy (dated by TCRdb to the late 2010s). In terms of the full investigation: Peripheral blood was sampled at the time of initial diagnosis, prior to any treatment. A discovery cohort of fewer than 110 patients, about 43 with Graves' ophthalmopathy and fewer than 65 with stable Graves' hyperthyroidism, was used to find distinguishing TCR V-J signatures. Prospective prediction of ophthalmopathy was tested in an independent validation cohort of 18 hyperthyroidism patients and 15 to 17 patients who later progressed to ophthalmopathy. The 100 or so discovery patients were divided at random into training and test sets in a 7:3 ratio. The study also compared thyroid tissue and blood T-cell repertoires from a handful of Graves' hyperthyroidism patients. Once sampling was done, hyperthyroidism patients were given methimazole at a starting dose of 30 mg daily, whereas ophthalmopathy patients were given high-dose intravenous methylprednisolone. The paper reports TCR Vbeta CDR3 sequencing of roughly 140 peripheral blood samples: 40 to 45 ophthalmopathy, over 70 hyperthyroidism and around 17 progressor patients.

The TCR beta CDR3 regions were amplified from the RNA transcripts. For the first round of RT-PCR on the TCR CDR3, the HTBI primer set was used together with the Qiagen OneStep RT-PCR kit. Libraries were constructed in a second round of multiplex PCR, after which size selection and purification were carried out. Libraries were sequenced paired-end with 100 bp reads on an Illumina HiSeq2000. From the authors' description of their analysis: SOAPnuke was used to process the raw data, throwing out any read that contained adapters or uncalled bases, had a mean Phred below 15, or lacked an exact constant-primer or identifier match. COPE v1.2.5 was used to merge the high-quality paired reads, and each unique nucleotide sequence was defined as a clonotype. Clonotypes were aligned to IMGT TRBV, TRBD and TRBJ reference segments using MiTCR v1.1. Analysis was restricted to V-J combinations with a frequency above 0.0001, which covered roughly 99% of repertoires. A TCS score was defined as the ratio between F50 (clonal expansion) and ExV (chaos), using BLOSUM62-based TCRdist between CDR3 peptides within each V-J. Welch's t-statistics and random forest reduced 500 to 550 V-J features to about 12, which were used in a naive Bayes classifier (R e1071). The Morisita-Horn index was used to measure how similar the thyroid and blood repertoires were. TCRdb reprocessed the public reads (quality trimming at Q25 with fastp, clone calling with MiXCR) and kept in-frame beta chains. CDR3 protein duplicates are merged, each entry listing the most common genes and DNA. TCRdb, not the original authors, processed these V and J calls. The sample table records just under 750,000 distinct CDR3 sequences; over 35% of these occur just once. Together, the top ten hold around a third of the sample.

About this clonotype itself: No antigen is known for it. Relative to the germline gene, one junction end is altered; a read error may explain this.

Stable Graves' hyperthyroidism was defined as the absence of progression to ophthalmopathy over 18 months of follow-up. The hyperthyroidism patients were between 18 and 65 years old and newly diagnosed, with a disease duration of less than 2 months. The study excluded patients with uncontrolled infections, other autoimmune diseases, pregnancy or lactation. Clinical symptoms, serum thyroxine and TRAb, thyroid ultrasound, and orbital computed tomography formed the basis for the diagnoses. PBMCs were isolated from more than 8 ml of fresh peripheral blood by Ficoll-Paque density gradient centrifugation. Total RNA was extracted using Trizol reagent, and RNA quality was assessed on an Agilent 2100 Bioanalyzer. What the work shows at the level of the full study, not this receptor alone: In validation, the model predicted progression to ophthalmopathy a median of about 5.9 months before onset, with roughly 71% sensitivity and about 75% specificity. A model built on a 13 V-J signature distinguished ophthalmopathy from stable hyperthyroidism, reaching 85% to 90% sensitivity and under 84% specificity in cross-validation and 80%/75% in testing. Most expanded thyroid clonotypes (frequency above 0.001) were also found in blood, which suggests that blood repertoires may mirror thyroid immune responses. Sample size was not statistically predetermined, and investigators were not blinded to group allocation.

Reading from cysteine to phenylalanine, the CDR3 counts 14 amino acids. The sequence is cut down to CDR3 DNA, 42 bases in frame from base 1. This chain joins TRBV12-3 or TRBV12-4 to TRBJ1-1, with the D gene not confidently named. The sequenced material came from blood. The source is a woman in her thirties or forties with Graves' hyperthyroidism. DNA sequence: TGTGCCAGCAGCAGATCCGCGGTGAACGCTGAAGCTTTCTTT. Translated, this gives CASSRSAVNAEAFF.